This is a list of T cell receptor beta chains from one sample in a study of cytomegalovirus exposure and HLA in healthy donors. Assay: immunoSEQ multiplex PCR; the TCRdb copy retains only in-frame clones and omits some. The sample's table shows roughly 30,000 clones. The sequenced material came from PBMCs. The receptors stem from a woman aged 40 to 55 in good health and CMV-seropositive. The CDR3 runs from the conserved cysteine through the conserved F or W. Fields, in order: clone size, J gene, V gene, D gene, CDR3 DNA, CDR3 protein. D genes are given only for firm matches. The listing skips clone size in some rows; elsewhere it reads once, few, many or a size class.

-	TRBJ1-2	TRBV18	TRBD1	TGTGCCAGCTCACCACCGTCGACAGGGGCACGGGGCTACACCTTC	CASSPPSTGARGYTF
medium-sized	TRBJ2-7	TRBV4-1	-	TGCGCCAGCAGCCAAGATCACACTAGTTGGGAGCAGTACTTC	CASSQDHTSWEQYF
-	TRBJ2-7	TRBV6-6	TRBD2	TGTGCCAGCAGCTTTCCGACTAGCGGGAGCTCCTACGAGCAGTACTTC	CASSFPTSGSSYEQYF
-	TRBJ2-7	TRBV18	-	TGTGCCAGCTCACCTTCCGAGAGGGATTACGAGCAGTACTTC	CASSPSERDYEQYF
-	TRBJ2-1	TRBV27	-	TGTGCCATTTCTTCTAGCGCGCACAATGAGCAGTTCTTC	CAISSSAHNEQFF
-	TRBJ1-5	TRBV2	TRBD1	TGTGCCAGCAGTGATTACAGGGGAGGCAATCAGCCCCAGCATTTT	CASSDYRGGNQPQHF
-	TRBJ1-2	TRBV30	-	TGTGCCGGGACCCGGCCCGGGACTCCAAACTATGGCTACACCTTC	CAGTRPGTPNYGYTF
-	TRBJ2-2	TRBV9	TRBD2	TGTGCCAGCAGCACGACTAGCGGGATAGCCGGGGAGCTGTTTTTT	CASSTTSGIAGELFF
-	TRBJ2-2	TRBV4-2	TRBD1	TGTGCCAGCAGCCCCGGACAGGGGACCGGGGAGCTGTTTTTT	CASSPGQGTGELFF
-	TRBJ1-2	TRBV5-6	-	TGTGCCAGCAGCCTGTCCAGGGCTGGCTACACCTTC	CASSLSRAGYTF
-	TRBJ1-1	TRBV5-1	-	TGCGCCAGCAGCTTGATAGGGACTACTGAAGCTTTCTTT	CASSLIGTTEAFF
-	TRBJ2-3	TRBV5-4	TRBD1	TGTGCCAGCACACAGGGGGCGGGAGTCTCCACAGATACGCAGTATTTT	CASTQGAGVSTDTQYF
-	TRBJ2-1	TRBV29-1	TRBD2	TGCAGCGTTCTCCCGGGACTAGCCTACGACAATGAGCAGTTCTTC	CSVLPGLAYDNEQFF
-	TRBJ1-4	TRBV7-9	-	TGTGCCAGCAGCTTAGCGCCGGGGACGGGGGATGAAAAACTGTTTTTT	CASSLAPGTGDEKLFF
-	TRBJ2-3	TRBV5-4	-	TGTGCCAGCAGCTATGCCAGTATCACAGATACGCAGTATTTT	CASSYASITDTQYF
-	TRBJ2-7	TRBV7-2	-	TGTGCCAGCAGCTGGAGCTCCTACGAGCAGTACTTC	CASSWSSYEQYF
-	TRBJ1-2	TRBV4-3	-	TGCGCCAGCAGCCAACAAGGGAGGATTGGCTACACCTTC	CASSQQGRIGYTF
-	TRBJ1-1	TRBV15	TRBD1	TGTGCCACCAGCAGAGAGGACAGGGGGAACACTGAAGCTTTCTTT	CATSREDRGNTEAFF
-	TRBJ1-2	TRBV4-1	-	TGCGCCAGCAGCCAAGATCCAGCTAACTATGGCTACACCTTC	CASSQDPANYGYTF
-	TRBJ2-7	TRBV27	TRBD1	TGTGCCAGCAGTAGAACGGGGACAGGGACCTACGAGCAGTACTTC	CASSRTGTGTYEQYF
-	TRBJ1-3	TRBV6-5	TRBD1	TGTGCCAGCAGTAGACAGGGCGGAAACACCATATATTTT	CASSRQGGNTIYF
-	TRBJ1-4	TRBV9	-	TGTGCCAGCAGCAATTACCGACAGCAAAAACTGTTTTTT	CASSNYRQQKLFF
-	TRBJ2-2	TRBV5-1	-	TGCGCCAGCACCCTGAACACCGGGGAGCTGTTTTTT	CASTLNTGELFF
-	TRBJ2-3	TRBV6-5	-	TGTGCCAGCAGTCCCTTACTAGGAACAGATACGCAGTATTTT	CASSPLLGTDTQYF
-	TRBJ2-1	TRBV5-1	TRBD2	TGCGCCAGCCTCCCGGGAGGGGGGTCCGACAATGAGCAGTTCTTC	CASLPGGGSDNEQFF
-	TRBJ1-2	TRBV4-3	TRBD1	TGCGCCAGCAGCCGAGGGGACAGGGCCTTCGGGTACACCTTC	CASSRGDRAFGYTF
-	TRBJ2-5	TRBV6-1	-	TGTGCCAGCACGCTCACAGGGCAAGAGACCCAGTACTTC	CASTLTGQETQYF
-	TRBJ2-3	TRBV5-1	TRBD2	TGCGCCAGCAACCCAACTAGCGGCGCCACAGATACGCAGTATTTT	CASNPTSGATDTQYF
-	TRBJ1-4	TRBV18	TRBD1	TGTGCCAGCTCAGAGAGGACAGGGGGAGGAGAAAAACTGTTTTTT	CASSERTGGGEKLFF
-	TRBJ1-2	TRBV18	TRBD1	TGTGCCAGCTCACCAGACAGGGGGACGGCTGGCTACACCTTC	CASSPDRGTAGYTF
-	TRBJ2-1	TRBV27	TRBD2	TGTGCCAGCAGTCCAGGACTAGCGGGACTTCCTGAGCAGTTCTTC	CASSPGLAGLPEQFF
-	TRBJ2-7	TRBV19	TRBD2	TGTGCCAGTACCCAACCGGGACTAGCGGCAGGGGAGCAGTACTTC	CASTQPGLAAGEQYF
-	TRBJ1-2	TRBV27	TRBD1	TGTGCCAGCAGTAAGACAGGGGTCCTCGCCGCTGGCTACACCTTC	CASSKTGVLAAGYTF
-	TRBJ2-1	TRBV4-3	TRBD2	TGCGCCAGCAGCCAAGAAGGGCTAGCGGGAGGAAGTCAGAATGAGCAGTTCTTC	CASSQEGLAGGSQNEQFF
-	TRBJ1-2	TRBV2	TRBD1	TGTGCCAGCAGACTCCGGGACAGCTCTTACTCTAACTATGGCTACACCTTC	CASRLRDSSYSNYGYTF
-	TRBJ1-5	TRBV6-6	-	TGTGCCAGCAGTTACCTGAAAATACACATCAATCAGCCCCAGCATTTT	CASSYLKIHINQPQHF
-	TRBJ2-1	TRBV9	-	TGTGCCAGCGATGACGGGAGCTCCTACAATGAGCAGTTCTTC	CASDDGSSYNEQFF
-	TRBJ1-1	TRBV4-2	-	TGTGCCAGCAGCCCCGGGGGTAAAGAAGCTTTCTTT	CASSPGGKEAFF
-	TRBJ1-2	TRBV18	-	TGTGCCAGCTCACCACCCCCGCAGGAAAATAACTATGGCTACACCTTC	CASSPPPQENNYGYTF
-	TRBJ2-6	TRBV7-3	TRBD2	TGTGCCAGCAGCTTAACGGTGGCGGGAGGCCTCTCTGGGGCCAACGTCCTGACTTTC	CASSLTVAGGLSGANVLTF
-	TRBJ2-5	TRBV5-1	TRBD2	TGCGCCAGCAGCTTGGGACTAGCGGAGCTCCAAGAGACCCAGTACTTC	CASSLGLAELQETQYF
-	TRBJ1-1	TRBV30	-	TGTGCCTGGAAAGGGGGGAACACTGAAGCTTTCTTT	CAWKGGNTEAFF
-	TRBJ2-3	TRBV6-5	-	TGTGCCAGCAGTTGGAGGGATACGCAGTATTTT	CASSWRDTQYF
-	TRBJ2-1	TRBV6-1	TRBD2	TGTGCCAGCAGTAAAGGCAGAGGGACTAGGGCTGAGCAGTTCTTC	CASSKGRGTRAEQFF
-	TRBJ2-7	TRBV5-5	TRBD1	TGTGCCAGCAGCTTGGAGGGGACAGCCTACGAGCAGTACTTC	CASSLEGTAYEQYF
-	TRBJ1-1	TRBV30	TRBD1	TGTGCCGGAACAGGGGGGGTTCGCACTGAAGCTTTCTTT	CAGTGGVRTEAFF
-	TRBJ1-1	TRBV5-1	TRBD1	TGCGCCAGCAGCCCGGACAGGGCAACGACTGAAGCTTTCTTT	CASSPDRATTEAFF